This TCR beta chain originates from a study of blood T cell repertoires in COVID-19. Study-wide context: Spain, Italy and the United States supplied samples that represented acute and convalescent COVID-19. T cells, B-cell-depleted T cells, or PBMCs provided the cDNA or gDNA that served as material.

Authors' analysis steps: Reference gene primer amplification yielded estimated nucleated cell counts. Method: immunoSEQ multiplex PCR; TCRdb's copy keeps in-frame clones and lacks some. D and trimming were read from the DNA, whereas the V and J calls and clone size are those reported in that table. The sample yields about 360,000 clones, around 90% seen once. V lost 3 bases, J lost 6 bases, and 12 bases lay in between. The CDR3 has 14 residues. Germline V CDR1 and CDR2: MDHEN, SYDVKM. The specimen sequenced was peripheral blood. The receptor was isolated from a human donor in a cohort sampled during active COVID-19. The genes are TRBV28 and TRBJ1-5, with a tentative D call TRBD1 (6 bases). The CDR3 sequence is CASSFPQGIQPQHF. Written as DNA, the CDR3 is TGTGCCAGCAGTTTCCCACAGGGAATTCAGCCCCAGCATTTT. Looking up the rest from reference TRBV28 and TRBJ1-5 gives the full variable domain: DVKVTQSSRYLVKRTGEKVFLECVQDMDHENMFWYRQDPGLGLRLIYFSYDVKMKEKGDIPEGYSVSREKKERFSLILESASTNQTSMYLCASSFPQGIQPQHFGDGTRLSIL.